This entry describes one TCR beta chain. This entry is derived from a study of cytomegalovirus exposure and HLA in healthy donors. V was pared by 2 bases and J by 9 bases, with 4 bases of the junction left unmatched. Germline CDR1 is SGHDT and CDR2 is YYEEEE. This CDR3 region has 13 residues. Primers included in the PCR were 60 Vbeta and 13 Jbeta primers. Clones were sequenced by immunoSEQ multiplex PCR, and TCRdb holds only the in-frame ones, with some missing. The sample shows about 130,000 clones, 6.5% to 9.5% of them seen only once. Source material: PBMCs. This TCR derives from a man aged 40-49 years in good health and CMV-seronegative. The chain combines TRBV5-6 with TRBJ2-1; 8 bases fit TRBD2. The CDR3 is CASSFTGGTEQFF. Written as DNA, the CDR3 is TGTGCCAGCAGCTTTACGGGGGGGACTGAGCAGTTCTTC.